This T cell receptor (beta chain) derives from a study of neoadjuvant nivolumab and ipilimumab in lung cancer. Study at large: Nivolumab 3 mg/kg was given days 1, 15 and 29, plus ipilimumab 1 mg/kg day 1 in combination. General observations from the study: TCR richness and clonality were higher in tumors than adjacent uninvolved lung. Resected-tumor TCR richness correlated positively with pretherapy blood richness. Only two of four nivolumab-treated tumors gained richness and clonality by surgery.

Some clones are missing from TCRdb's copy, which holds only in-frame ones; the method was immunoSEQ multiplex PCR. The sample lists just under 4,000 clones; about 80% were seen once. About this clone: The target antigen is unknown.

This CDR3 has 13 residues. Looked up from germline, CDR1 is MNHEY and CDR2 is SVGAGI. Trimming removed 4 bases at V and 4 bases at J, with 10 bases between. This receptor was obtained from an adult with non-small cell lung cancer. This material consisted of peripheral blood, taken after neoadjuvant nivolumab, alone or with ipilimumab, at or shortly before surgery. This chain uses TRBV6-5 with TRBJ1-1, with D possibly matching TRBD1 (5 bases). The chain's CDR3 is CASSLGVSTEAFF. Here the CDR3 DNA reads TGTGCCAGCAGTTTGGGGGTGAGCACTGAAGCTTTCTTT.